This record covers a single TCR beta chain. Its specificity is not known. Per the germline V gene, CDR1 is MNHEY and CDR2 is SVGAGI. CDR3 length: 15 amino acids. Unmatched junction bases numbered 10, after V lost 6 bases and J lost 5 bases. These data are taken from a study of T cell responses to AZD1222 COVID-19 vaccine. Study-wide points: Among spike-specific TCRs, nearly half reportedly target unmutated variant regions. Donors were mostly white British, more females; clonal diversity possibly underestimated. No day 14 peak samples; only post-peak repertoires were characterized.

Repertoires were generated with immunoSEQ multiplex PCR, while TCRdb's copy carries only in-frame clones and drops some. The profile shows approximately 150,000 clones, around nine tenths of them singletons. The sequence was collected from an adult who received the AZD1222 COVID-19 vaccine. Source: peripheral blood, taken 28 days after the second AZD1222 dose. The gene calls are TRBV6-5 and TRBJ2-3; 8 bases map to TRBD2. CDR3 coding DNA: TGTGCCAGCAGATCAACGGGACTAGGCTTAGATACGCAGTATTTT. It translates to CASRSTGLGLDTQYF.